This T cell receptor beta chain was documented in a study of cytomegalovirus exposure and HLA in healthy donors. The CDR3 extends over 15 amino acids. 13 Jbeta primers and 60 Vbeta primers were used for the PCR. Assay: immunoSEQ multiplex PCR; the TCRdb copy retains only in-frame clones and omits some. The repertoire holds around 80,000 clones, 62% seen once, with 4% to 5.5% in the top ten. This sequence joins TRBV21-1 and TRBJ2-1; TRBD1 is the table's D call, not checked against the DNA. TRBV21-1 is a listed pseudogene. The receptor's source is a male donor in good health and CMV-seropositive. Specimen: PBMCs. The CDR3 DNA is TGTGCCAGCAGCAAAGAGGCAGGGAACTACAATGAGCAGTTCTTC. Its translation is CASSKEAGNYNEQFF.